The present TCR beta chain was sequenced within a study of cytomegalovirus exposure and HLA in healthy donors. Study details: The Caucasian-associated ancestry cluster held less than 85% of a few hundred genotyped donors. Study outcomes and limitations: For most TCR sequences rarity was the rule, although some public TCRs occurred in many donors. The study reported that TCR beta sequences accurately predicted HLA-A and HLA-B alleles in most subjects.

With 3 bases removed from V and 3 bases from J, the gap between germline ends came to 13 bases. Germline V CDR1 and CDR2: MNHNS, SASEGT. This CDR3 comprises 15 residues. Only a few counts were recorded for this clone. Its antigen is undetermined. The PCR had 60 Vbeta and 13 Jbeta primers. The assay was immunoSEQ multiplex PCR, and TCRdb's table has in-frame clones only and misses some. The table records some 91,000 clones, roughly 60% of them present only once. The sequence derives from a human donor in good health. The chain employs TRBV6-1 and TRBJ2-3; weak D call: TRBD2 (6 bases). The sample comprised PBMCs. Here the CDR3 DNA reads TGTGCCAGCAGTGATCCTTTTGGGGGGACAGATACGCAGTATTTT. Its protein product is CASSDPFGGTDTQYF.